The next 30 T cell receptor beta chains were all read from a single sample in a study of PD-L1 blockade in urothelial cancer. The protocol was immunoSEQ multiplex PCR, while the TCRdb copy is restricted to in-frame clones and leaves out a portion. The sample has tens of thousands of clones; around 79% are singletons. The sequences come from PBMCs, collected around atezolizumab (anti-PD-L1) treatment. The receptors were sampled from a man between 65 and 85 years old with urothelial cancer.

The V and J genes are TRBV7-8 and TRBJ1-2, with D maybe TRBD1 (6 bases). V lost 5 bases and J 3 bases, leaving 16 bases between the germline ends. The CDR3 contains 15 residues. Germline CDR1 reads SGHVS; CDR2 reads FQNEAQ. CDR3 bases: TGTGCCAGCAGCCCCCCGACAGGCCTCGACTATGGCTACACCTTC. Residues: CASSPPTGLDYGYTF.

This clone has a single count. The V gene is TRBV6-6, the J gene TRBJ1-1; D unresolved. Germline loops: CDR1 MNHNY, CDR2 SVGAGI (reference sequence). The CDR3 totals 14 residues. The V end was cut by 4 bases, the J end by 1 base, with 10 bases between. As DNA, the CDR3 is TGTGCCAGCAGTTCGGGAAAATCGAACACTGAAGCTTTCTTT. Translating gives CASSSGKSNTEAFF.

The chain couples TRBV10-3 to TRBJ2-7; TRBD1 agrees at 12 bases. V was clipped by 3 bases and J by 4 bases; unmatched bases: 7. Per germline, CDR1 ENHRY and CDR2 SYGVKD. The CDR3 consists of 16 residues. The CDR3 region has the DNA TGTGCCATCAGTGACCCAACGGGACAGGGGGCTTACGAGCAGTACTTC. This translates into CAISDPTGQGAYEQYF.

The CDR3 is CSSLDRGLADEQFF. The CDR3 nucleotides read TGCAGCTCCCTTGACAGGGGGCTAGCCGATGAGCAGTTCTTC. The chain links TRBV29-1 to TRBJ2-1, with TRBD1 matching over 10 bases. Trimming took 8 bases from V and 8 from J; bases not matched to a gene: 12. From germline, CDR1 is SQVTM and CDR2 ANQGSEA. The CDR3 has 14 amino acids.

The J gene is TRBJ2-2, the V gene TRBV19; D perhaps matches TRBD1 (6 bases). CDR3 length: 14 amino acids. The V end lost 6 bases, the J end lost 6 bases, and 14 bases lay between the germline ends. Germline V gene lookup returns CDR1 LNHDA and CDR2 SQIVND (reference sequence). The CDR3 DNA sequence: TGTGCCAGTAGATCCGACAGGCTCGCCGGGGAGCTGTTTTTT. Its protein is CASRSDRLAGELFF.

This chain uses TRBV7-2 with TRBJ2-3, with D possibly TRBD2 on 6 matching bases. The germline gives CDR1 SGHTA, CDR2 FQGNSA. V was shortened by 5 bases and J by 7 bases, with 19 bases between the two germline ends. The CDR3 totals 15 residues. The CDR3 DNA follows: TGTGCCAGCAGCCCCCCGGGACTCCCCTCGAATACGCAGTATTTT. Amino acids: CASSPPGLPSNTQYF.

The CDR3 nucleotides read TGTGCCAGCAGCTCTAGCGAGAAAGAGACCCAGTACTTC. Protein sequence: CASSSSEKETQYF. The gene calls are TRBV7-9 and TRBJ2-5; D perhaps matches TRBD2 (6 bases). With 4 bases removed from V and 3 bases from J, the gap between germline ends came to 9 bases. CDR1 is SEHNR and CDR2 is FQNEAQ in the germline V gene (reference sequence). This CDR3 region has 13 residues.

The genes are TRBV19 and TRBJ2-5; 9 bases are shared with TRBD1. V was pared by 4 bases and J by 6 bases, with 9 bases of the junction left unmatched. CDR3 size: 15 residues. Looked up from germline, CDR1 is LNHDA and CDR2 is SQIVND (reference sequence). The CDR3 loop reads CASSKIGTGKKTQYF. For the CDR3, the DNA is TGTGCCAGTAGTAAGATCGGGACAGGGAAGAAGACCCAGTACTTC.

J is TRBJ2-2 and V is TRBV5-4, with 7 bases that match TRBD2. The CDR3 is 13 residues long. V shed 2 bases, J shed 7 bases, and the junction held 2 bases outside the gene matches. Per germline, CDR1 SGHNT and CDR2 YYREEE (reference sequence). As DNA, the CDR3 is TGTGCCAGCAGCTTCGGGGGGAACGGGGAGCTGTTTTTT. It encodes CASSFGGNGELFF.

This clone came up once. The chain carries TRBV6-1 and TRBJ2-7; 7 nucleotides align to TRBD1. CDR3 length: 14 residues. From germline, CDR1 is MNHNS and CDR2 SASEGT. The J segment lost 4 bases and the V segment lost 4 bases, leaving 7 bases of the junction unmatched. The CDR3 is CASSADRVSYEQYF. CDR3 coding DNA: TGTGCCAGCAGTGCAGACAGGGTATCGTACGAGCAGTACTTC.

The chain employs TRBV2 and TRBJ2-3; TRBD1 is a possible D gene (5 bases). From germline, CDR1 is SNHLY and CDR2 FYNNEI. The V and J ends lost 5 bases and 0 bases respectively, with 9 bases between them. The CDR3 is 14 residues long. CDR3 in amino acids: CASSRQTSTDTQYF. The CDR3 DNA reads as TGTGCCAGCAGTCGACAGACTAGCACAGATACGCAGTATTTT.

In this sample, this clone turned up once. V and J are TRBV28 and TRBJ2-3; D possibly corresponds to TRBD1 (7 bases). The CDR3 has 13 amino acids. V was shortened by 5 bases and J by 4 bases, with 10 bases between the two germline ends. Looked up from germline, CDR1 is MDHEN and CDR2 is SYDVKM. The chain's CDR3 is CASSPGGSDTQYF. CDR3 coding DNA: TGTGCCAGCAGTCCAGGGGGGTCAGATACGCAGTATTTT.

J is TRBJ2-1 and V is TRBV5-1, with 11 bases identical to TRBD2. The V and J ends lost 0 bases and 6 bases, in that order; junction bases with no gene match: 8. From germline, CDR1 is SGHRS and CDR2 YFSETQ. This CDR3 comprises 17 residues. CDR3 coding DNA: TGCGCCAGCAGCTTGGATGTGCTAGCGGGGGGCATCAATGAGCAGTTCTTC. It is translated as CASSLDVLAGGINEQFF.

V and J are TRBV19 and TRBJ2-1, with D uncertain. This CDR3 has 11 amino acids. Germline CDR1 LNHDA, CDR2 SQIVND (reference sequence). Trimming took off 8 bases at V and 6 bases at J, with 8 bases between the two ends. The CDR3 bases are TGTGCCAGTGGGCAGTTCAATGAGCAGTTCTTC. Translating it yields CASGQFNEQFF.

The chain employs TRBV28 and TRBJ2-3; 7 bases match TRBD2. The V gene end was trimmed by 2 bases and the J gene end by 2 bases; junction bases not matched to a gene: 1. The V gene's germline CDR1 is MDHEN and CDR2 SYDVKM. The CDR3 runs to 14 residues. For the CDR3, the DNA is TGTGCCAGCAGTTTAGCGGGAGTCACAGATACGCAGTATTTT. Translating gives CASSLAGVTDTQYF. Full variable domain (rest looked up from reference TRBV28 and TRBJ2-3): DVKVTQSSRYLVKRTGEKVFLECVQDMDHENMFWYRQDPGLGLRLIYFSYDVKMKEKGDIPEGYSVSREKKERFSLILESASTNQTSMYLCASSLAGVTDTQYFGPGTRLTVL.

The rearrangement links TRBV4-3 to TRBJ1-4; possible D gene TRBD1, 5 bases. This CDR3 has 15 amino acids. From germline, CDR1 is LGHNA and CDR2 YSLEER. Between the trimmed V and J ends, which lost 4 bases and 3 bases, there was a span of 12 bases. CDR3 amino acids: CASSLGGVSNEKLFF. DNA for the CDR3: TGCGCCAGCAGCCTTGGGGGGGTCTCTAATGAAAAACTGTTTTTT.

This rearrangement joins TRBV10-3 to TRBJ1-3; 7 bases are shared with TRBD1. The germline CDR1 and CDR2 sequences are ENHRY and SYGVKD. Unmatched junction bases numbered 3, after V lost 2 bases and J lost 2 bases. The CDR3 totals 15 residues. In nucleotides, the CDR3 is TGTGCCATCAGTGAGGGGGGACAGCCTGGAAACACCATATATTTT. Amino acid sequence: CAISEGGQPGNTIYF.

The chain has TRBV19 and TRBJ2-1; 8 bases align to TRBD2. This CDR3 spans 15 amino acids. The trim removed 1 base at V and 5 bases at J, leaving 4 bases unmatched. Germline V gene data show CDR1 as LNHDA and CDR2 as SQIVND (reference sequence). The CDR3 loop reads CASSIGTSYHNEQFF. As DNA, the CDR3 is TGTGCCAGTAGTATAGGGACTAGCTACCACAATGAGCAGTTCTTC.

This chain links TRBV4-2 with TRBJ2-7, with D maybe TRBD2 (6 bases). In germline, CDR1 is LGHNA, CDR2 YNFKEQ. The CDR3 loop spans 15 amino acids. Trimming pared 2 bases from V and 3 bases from J, leaving 14 bases between. The CDR3 here is CASSQNPAGHYEQYF. The DNA of the CDR3 is TGTGCCAGCAGCCAAAATCCGGCGGGGCACTACGAGCAGTACTTC.

The chain uses TRBV19 and TRBJ2-5, with 7 bases that match TRBD1. The germline V gene encodes CDR1 LNHDA and CDR2 SQIVND (reference sequence). The J segment lost 5 bases and the V segment lost 8 bases, leaving 11 bases of the junction unmatched. CDR3 length: 14 amino acids. The DNA of the CDR3 is TGTGCCAGTTCCAAGTTTAGGGGGCGGGAGACCCAGTACTTC. It translates to CASSKFRGRETQYF.

V usage is TRBV5-4 and J usage is TRBJ2-6, with 11 bases aligning to TRBD1. CDR3 length equals 17 residues. The ends lost 5 bases at V and 4 bases at J; junction bases unmatched: 8. Germline loops: CDR1 SGHNT, CDR2 YYREEE (reference sequence). The CDR3 region is CASSPRTGGTGANVLTF. CDR3 bases: TGTGCCAGCAGTCCCCGGACAGGGGGCACAGGGGCCAACGTCCTGACTTTC.

The chain employs TRBV5-1 and TRBJ2-7, with 11 bases lining up with TRBD1. Germline values: CDR1 SGHRS, CDR2 YFSETQ. CDR3 length equals 15 residues. J gave up 3 bases and V 1 base, and 3 bases lay outside the gene matches. The CDR3 loop is CASSLPGQGVYEQYF. The CDR3 region has the DNA TGCGCCAGCAGCTTGCCGGGACAGGGGGTCTACGAGCAGTACTTC.

The V gene is TRBV7-2, the J gene TRBJ2-1; 11 nucleotides line up with TRBD2. CDR1 is SGHTA and CDR2 is FQGNSA in the germline V gene. This CDR3 has 14 residues. Trimming took 8 bases from V and 6 from J; bases not matched to a gene: 6. The CDR3 DNA reads as TGTGCCAGCGGTCGACTAGCGGGGATCAATGAGCAGTTCTTC. As protein: CASGRLAGINEQFF.

This chain links TRBV9 with TRBJ1-1; D is undetermined. The CDR3 runs 14 residues. The V gene's germline CDR1 is SGDLS and CDR2 YYNGEE. V lost 0 bases and J lost 1, with 7 bases in between. CDR3 DNA sequence: TGTGCCAGCAGCGTAGACCCCAGGAACACTGAAGCTTTCTTT. Its protein is CASSVDPRNTEAFF.

This clone was detected a few times. CDR3 protein: CASSWDRTKVNTEAFF. CDR3 DNA sequence: TGTGCCAGCAGTTGGGACAGGACGAAAGTGAACACTGAAGCTTTCTTT. The V and J genes are TRBV27 and TRBJ1-1; TRBD1 agrees at 8 bases. The V and J ends lost 4 bases and 0 bases, in that order; junction bases with no gene match: 7. Per germline, CDR1 MNHEY and CDR2 SMNVEV (reference sequence). The CDR3 length is 16 residues.

In its sample, this clone ranks as medium-sized. The genes are TRBV27 and TRBJ1-1; TRBD1 matches 7 bases. Germline values: CDR1 MNHEY, CDR2 SMNVEV (reference sequence). The CDR3 is 15 amino acids. V trimming: 5 bases; J trimming: 0 bases; junction bases outside the gene matches: 6. The CDR3 DNA reads TGTGCCAGCAGTAAACCGGGACAGTTGAACACTGAAGCTTTCTTT. Protein sequence: CASSKPGQLNTEAFF.

The chain links TRBV27 to TRBJ1-1, with 7 bases lining up with TRBD1. CDR1 and CDR2 (germline): MNHEY, SMNVEV (reference sequence). Trimming removed 5 bases from V and 1 base from J; junction bases left unmatched: 7. The CDR3 runs 15 residues. The CDR3 is CASSIYRGANTEAFF. The CDR3 DNA is TGTGCCAGCAGTATATACAGGGGAGCGAACACTGAAGCTTTCTTT.

This rearrangement joins TRBV6-1 to TRBJ2-7; a possible D gene is TRBD1 (5 bases). The V end lost 10 bases, the J end lost 3 bases, and 19 bases lay between the germline ends. The CDR3 is made up of 14 amino acids. Germline assignment: CDR1 MNHNS and CDR2 SASEGT. The CDR3 DNA reads TGTGCCACCAGACAGCAACCCTCAATCTACGAGCAGTACTTC. Its protein is CATRQQPSIYEQYF.

V usage is TRBV29-1 and J usage is TRBJ1-2, with 7 bases matching TRBD1. V dropped 1 base and J dropped 2; count of bases not matched to a gene: 4. Germline values: CDR1 SQVTM, CDR2 ANQGSEA. The length of the CDR3 is 14 residues. The CDR3 DNA reads as TGCAGCGTTGAAGGCGGACAGGAAAACTATGGCTACACCTTC. Its protein is CSVEGGQENYGYTF.

V and J are TRBV7-2 and TRBJ1-2; no clear D gene. V lost 5 bases and J lost 8, with 15 bases in between. The CDR3 is made up of 13 amino acids. CDR1 is SGHTA and CDR2 is FQGNSA in the germline V gene. CDR3 bases: TGTGCCAGCAGCCGCGGGATTCCCTGGGGCTACACCTTC. It encodes CASSRGIPWGYTF.